This note documents a single TCR beta chain sequence. As yet, its antigen is unknown. The CDR3 totals 18 residues. Germline loops: CDR1 MNHNS, CDR2 SASEGT. The V end was cut by 0 bases, the J end by 2 bases, with 18 bases between. 60 Vbeta and 13 Jbeta primers were used in PCR. The assay was immunoSEQ multiplex PCR, and TCRdb's table has in-frame clones only and misses some. Among about 180,000 clones, 82% were seen once, and the ten largest hold less than 2%. The data are from a study of cytomegalovirus exposure and HLA in healthy donors. The study, taken as a whole, reports: It was taken for granted in presence/absence analyses that sequencing depth across donors was roughly uniform.

The TCR was taken from a man aged 40-50 years in good health and CMV-seronegative. The sequenced sample was PBMCs. This chain uses TRBV6-1 with TRBJ2-3, with TRBD2 as a possible D gene (7 bases). As DNA, the CDR3 is TGTGCCAGCAGTGAAGCGCGGAGGGGGGGACTCGACACAGATACGCAGTATTTT. Translated, it gives CASSEARRGGLDTDTQYF.